One TCR beta chain is described in this entry. It has no known antigen specificity. No much larger clone is present one base from it, and per-base qualities are unavailable. The entry originates in a study of blood T cell repertoires in COVID-19 (dated by TCRdb to the early 2020s). In terms of the full investigation: Samples from collaborators originated in the United States, Italy and Spain and spanned both the acute and convalescent phases of COVID-19. The material from the prospective study consisted of cDNA or gDNA derived from T cells, B-cell-depleted T cells, or PBMCs. Deeply sampled blood TCRbeta repertoires from subjects exposed to, actively infected with, or recovered from COVID-19 were included in the dataset. The repertoires were released in a freely available public database meant as a resource for research on the immune response to SARS-CoV-2. The samples were drawn from the first 160 participants of the ongoing ImmuneRACE study and from 1,254 subjects provided by 6 global collaborators. A de-identified subject ID, COVID-19 status, age in years and sex were almost always included in the sample metadata. Where available, HLA class I and class II types were taken from metadata supplied by the sample provider and were not determined by assay-based typing. Broad study findings and their caveats: The quantity of clinical and demographic metadata differed by source and by participant and was supplied without curation.

Trimming costs V 2 bases and J 11 bases, and their ends lie 18 bases apart. Sequences SGHAT (CDR1) and FQNNGV (CDR2) are obtained from the germline V gene. The CDR3 measures 14 amino acids from cysteine to phenylalanine. Left in the record is the CDR3 DNA by itself, 42 bases read in frame from the first base. TCRbeta CDR3 regions were amplified from genomic DNA by means of the immunoSEQ Assay, a bias-controlled multiplex PCR. On the study's bioinformatics: Within the assay, amplification of reference gene primers was used to estimate how many nucleated cells each sample contained. To quantify the absolute abundance of each unique TCRbeta CDR3 rearrangement, sequence reads were collapsed and filtered. Productive Simpson clonality was computed per sample as the square root of Simpson's diversity index over productive rearrangements. Entries here come from immuneACCESS through TCRdb and include only in-frame sequences with V and J called. Some clones fail to appear in such tables; in the studies checked, an unresolved V gene covers under half of the shortfall, and the cause of the remainder is unknown. V and J calls plus clone size are reproduced from that table; the DNA served to infer D and trimming. This sample is represented by about 200,000 clones; about 90% of them were singletons. Around 1.5% of the sample lies in the top ten.

Whole blood was collected in K2EDTA tubes by collaborating institutions according to the institutions' own protocols. For TCRbeta analysis, collaborators shipped samples as frozen whole blood, isolated PBMCs, or DNA extracted from either of those sample types. The specimen was peripheral blood. Recombination linked TRBV11-2 to TRBJ1-1; the D gene cannot be resolved reliably. This TCR came from a young man with active or convalescent COVID-19. The DNA sequence is as follows: TGTGCCAGCAGCTTAAAAAGGTATCGGGGTACGGCTTTCTTT. Its protein product is CASSLKRYRGTAFF.